This entry lists 14 T cell receptor beta chains sequenced from one sample in a study of molecular identifiers for immune sequencing clone quantification (dated by TCRdb to the late 2010s). Library method: PCR. The reads were generated on a NextSeq 500. TCRdb handled the public reads itself, with Q25 trimming in fastp and clone calling in MiXCR, and kept productive beta chains. Here each entry gathers all rows of one CDR3 protein and keeps the most common genes and DNA. The sample table lists over 100,000 distinct CDR3 sequences, under 40% of them with a count of one. Approximately 9.8% of the sample is taken by the ten largest. The sequenced sample was naive CD8+ T cells from blood, with Jurkat cell RNA spiked in. This sample's cell subset or site label indicates: FACS-sorted CD8+CD4-CCR7+CD45RA+ naive T cells. The receptors stem from a human donor in good health. Some libraries in this study had Jurkat cell RNA spiked in.

The rearrangement uses TRBV28 and TRBJ2-7, with D maybe TRBD1 (6 bases). Deletions cut 3 bases from V and 7 bases from J, with 22 bases between. The V gene's germline CDR1 is MDHEN and CDR2 SYDVKM. The CDR3 is 16 residues long. The chain's CDR3 is CASSFSGTHASREQYF. CDR3 nucleotide sequence: TGTGCCAGCAGTTTCTCCGGGACACACGCCTCCCGAGAGCAGTACTTC. The entire variable domain, with the rest obtained from reference TRBV28 and TRBJ2-7, is as follows: DVKVTQSSRYLVKRTGEKVFLECVQDMDHENMFWYRQDPGLGLRLIYFSYDVKMKEKGDIPEGYSVSREKKERFSLILESASTNQTSMYLCASSFSGTHASREQYFGPGTRLTVT.

V usage is TRBV12-3 or TRBV12-4 and J usage is TRBJ2-3; the D gene is possibly TRBD2 (6 bases). Trimming removed 6 bases at V and 0 bases at J, with 19 bases between. CDR3 length: 17 amino acids. As DNA, the CDR3 is TGTGCCAGCAGCAGGTTCTTCAGCGGGCCTAGCACAGATACGCAGTATTTT. It encodes CASSRFFSGPSTDTQYF.

V and J are TRBV12-3 or TRBV12-4 and TRBJ1-2, with 8 nucleotides matching TRBD1. This CDR3 has 16 residues. Germline trimming cut 4 bases from V and 9 bases from J; bases unmatched to any gene: 16. CDR3 amino acids: CASSSAINQGALSYTF. The CDR3 bases are TGTGCCAGCAGTTCGGCTATAAATCAGGGGGCGCTAAGCTACACCTTC.

The J gene is TRBJ2-3, the V gene TRBV13, with D hard to call. The V end was cut by 8 bases, the J end by 1 base, with 10 bases between. This CDR3 has 13 amino acids. Germline V gene lookup returns CDR1 PRHDT and CDR2 FYEKMQ (reference sequence). The CDR3 DNA reads as TGTGCCAGCCGCCCCCCCCGCACAGATACGCAGTATTTT. It translates to CASRPPRTDTQYF.

As for this clonotype: This may be a read error: a much more frequent sequence differs by one nucleotide. V and J are TRBV15 and TRBJ2-1, with D unclear. The germline V gene encodes CDR1 LNHNV and CDR2 YYDKDF (reference sequence). This CDR3 contains 14 residues. CDR3 residues: CATSAVFRDNVQFF. In DNA, the CDR3 is TGTGCCACCAGCGCTGTGTTCCGCGACAATGTGCAGTTCTTC.

As regards this clonotype: A much larger clone lies a single base off, so this may be a read error. The chain has TRBV29-1 and TRBJ2-2; D perhaps matches TRBD2 (5 bases). This CDR3 spans 12 amino acids. Germline V gene data show CDR1 as SQVTM and CDR2 as ANQGSEA. CDR3 sequence (DNA): TGCAGCGTTGCCCGGAGCACCGGGGAGCTGTATTTT. The encoded protein is CSVARSTGELYF.

The table lists this clonotype with a few counts. V is TRBV7-2 and J is TRBJ2-5; 11 positions match TRBD2. J was trimmed by 2 bases and V by 3 bases; bases with no gene match: 8. The CDR3 covers 17 residues. Germline CDR1 and CDR2: SGHTA and FQGNSA. CDR3 sequence: CASSFPLAGGPQETQYF. CDR3 nucleotide sequence: TGTGCCAGCAGCTTTCCCCTAGCGGGAGGCCCACAAGAGACCCAGTACTTC.

This chain joins TRBV9 and TRBJ2-5; D gene unclear. Trimming took off 3 bases at V and 7 bases at J, with 16 bases between the two ends. Looked up from germline, CDR1 is SGDLS and CDR2 is YYNGEE. This CDR3 region has 14 residues. CDR3 nucleotides: TGTGCCAGCAGCGGAACGTTCCAGAAGGGGACCCAGTACTTC. This codes for CASSGTFQKGTQYF.

The V call is TRBV28, the J call TRBJ2-7; perhaps TRBD2 as D (5 bases). Looked up from germline, CDR1 is MDHEN and CDR2 is SYDVKM. The length of the CDR3 is 15 residues. The ends were cut back, 6 bases at V and 6 bases at J, with 21 bases in the middle. The CDR3 reads CASSPPPDWAVEQYF. The CDR3 DNA sequence: TGTGCCAGCAGCCCCCCCCCGGACTGGGCTGTCGAGCAGTACTTC.

This clonotype has only a few counts. A much larger clone lies one base from this, so it may be a read error. CDR3 sequence (DNA): TGTGCCAGCAGCTCCCGTCCAACATTCACAGATACGCAGAATTTT. This gives the protein CASSSRPTFTDTQNF. This rearrangement joins TRBV4-2 to TRBJ2-3; D call uncertain. CDR1 LGHNA and CDR2 YNFKEQ come from the germline V gene. The CDR3 is 15 residues long.

This clonotype has a count of ten or more. Germline is not matched at one junction end, which may reflect a read error. This chain links TRBV7-2 with TRBJ1-5; D perhaps matches TRBD1 (5 bases). CDR1 and CDR2 (germline): SGHTA, FQGNSA. The CDR3 loop spans 15 amino acids. As DNA, the CDR3 is TGTGCCAGCAGTGCCGGGACGGCTAGCCATCAGCCCCAGCATTTT. It specifies CASSAGTASHQPQHF.

This clonotype showed up many times. The chain's CDR3 is CASSMGGAGANVLTF. CDR3 bases: TGTGCCAGCAGCATGGGCGGGGCTGGGGCCAACGTCCTGACTTTC. V is TRBV11-2 and J is TRBJ2-6; TRBD2 is a possible D gene (6 bases). CDR1 and CDR2 from the germline V gene are SGHAT and FQNNGV. The CDR3 extends over 15 amino acids. Trimming cost V 5 bases and J 2 bases, with 10 bases left between them.

This clonotype came up many times. The V and J genes are TRBV28 and TRBJ2-1; D is unresolved. The germline CDR1 and CDR2 sequences are MDHEN and SYDVKM. The CDR3 covers 11 residues. Trimming pared 6 bases from V and 14 bases from J, leaving 14 bases between. The CDR3 reads CASRVRAQKFF. The CDR3 DNA sequence: TGTGCCAGCAGGGTCCGGGCCCAGAAGTTCTTC.

This clonotype showed up just a few times. This chain connects TRBV6-5 to TRBJ2-5; D not certain. Trimming took off 0 bases at V and 5 bases at J, with 1 base between the two ends. Germline CDR1 reads MNHEY; CDR2 reads SVGAGI. The CDR3 covers 11 residues. The CDR3 is CASSYSETQYF. Here the CDR3 DNA reads TGTGCCAGCAGTTACTCGGAGACCCAGTACTTC.